The 20 T cell receptor beta chains below all came from one sample that was sequenced in a study of blood T cell repertoires in COVID-19. Method: immunoSEQ multiplex PCR; TCRdb's copy keeps in-frame clones and lacks some. The sample includes over 100,000 clones, 60% to 80% seen only once; the top ten take 1.5% to 2%. Sequencing input: peripheral blood. The source is a woman in her seventies with acute or convalescent COVID-19.

The chain couples TRBV6-2 or TRBV6-3 to TRBJ1-6; 8 bases fit TRBD1. The ends lost 2 bases at V and 9 bases at J; junction bases unmatched: 6. Germline CDR1 MNHEY, CDR2 SVGEGT. The CDR3 loop spans 15 amino acids. For the CDR3, the DNA is TGTGCCAGCAGTTACCTGGACAGGGTAACTTCACCCCTCCACTTT. It encodes CASSYLDRVTSPLHF.

This clone was seen only a few times. The chain couples TRBV7-9 to TRBJ2-1, with D perhaps matching TRBD2 (6 bases). Germline V CDR1 and CDR2: SEHNR, FQNEAQ (reference sequence). The V gene lost 5 bases and the J gene lost 4 bases, with 15 bases spanning the gap. The CDR3 covers 15 residues. The CDR3 DNA sequence: TGTGCCAGCAGCCCTCATAGCGGTCGGTACAATGAGCAGTTCTTC. It is translated as CASSPHSGRYNEQFF.

This clone was recorded a few times. The J gene is TRBJ1-2, the V gene TRBV7-9; tentatively, D is TRBD1 (6 bases). CDR1 SEHNR and CDR2 FQNEAQ come from the germline V gene (reference sequence). The CDR3 runs to 14 residues. Trimming removed 5 bases at V and 3 bases at J, with 13 bases between. The DNA of the CDR3 is TGTGCCAGCAGCAACCGGACAGCCGACTATGGCTACACCTTC. Its protein product is CASSNRTADYGYTF.

This chain connects TRBV6-5 to TRBJ2-1; no clear D. The CDR3 runs 13 residues. The V end lost 0 bases, the J end lost 9 bases, and 9 bases lay between the germline ends. CDR1 and CDR2 from the germline V gene are MNHEY and SVGAGI. Here the CDR3 reads CASSYSITSEQFF. The CDR3 coding sequence is TGTGCCAGCAGTTACTCGATAACCAGTGAGCAGTTCTTC.

The J gene is TRBJ2-2, the V gene TRBV7-2; TRBD1 is a possible D gene (5 bases). Per germline, CDR1 SGHTA and CDR2 FQGNSA. Trimming took off 0 bases at V and 0 bases at J, with 5 bases between the two ends. The CDR3 consists of 15 residues. The CDR3 sequence: CASSLAGANTGELFF. In DNA form, the CDR3 reads TGTGCCAGCAGCTTAGCAGGGGCGAACACCGGGGAGCTGTTTTTT.

The rearrangement joins TRBV30 to TRBJ2-7; possible D gene TRBD2, 6 bases. Trimming cost V 3 bases and J 6 bases, with 15 bases left between them. The CDR3 runs 13 residues. Germline V gene data show CDR1 as GTSNPN and CDR2 as SVGIG (reference sequence). For the CDR3, the DNA is TGTGCCTGGAGCGTCCTACTAGCTAGCGAGCAGTACTTC. Translating gives CAWSVLLASEQYF.

V usage is TRBV12-5 and J usage is TRBJ1-6; TRBD1 agrees at 10 bases. J lost 6 bases, V lost 0 bases, and 8 bases had no gene match. This CDR3 is 18 amino acids long. Germline assignment: CDR1 LGHNT and CDR2 FRNRAP. DNA of the CDR3: TGTGCTAGTGGTTTGGTACAGGCGGGACAGGGGCTTAATTCACCCCTCCACTTT. This translates into CASGLVQAGQGLNSPLHF.

The chain couples TRBV18 to TRBJ1-4, with D possibly matching TRBD1 (6 bases). This CDR3 comprises 15 residues. In germline, CDR1 is KGHSH, CDR2 LQKENI. Between the trimmed V and J ends, which lost 1 base and 5 bases, there was a span of 11 bases. CDR3 DNA sequence: TGTGCCAGCTCACCACAGAAGCAGGGGAATGAAAAACTGTTTTTT. This codes for CASSPQKQGNEKLFF.

This sequence joins TRBV29-1 and TRBJ1-2; D remains ambiguous. The CDR3 sequence is 14 residues long. CDR1 SQVTM and CDR2 ANQGSEA come from the germline V gene. Trimming took 6 bases from V and 3 from J, leaving 17 bases between them. The CDR3 sequence is CSVNVVVQDYGYTF. In DNA form, the CDR3 reads TGCAGCGTCAACGTCGTTGTTCAGGACTATGGCTACACCTTC.

V usage is TRBV6-2 or TRBV6-3 and J usage is TRBJ1-5; unclear D gene. Trimming shortened V by 5 bases and J by 4 bases, and 12 bases separated the two germline ends. This CDR3 contains 14 residues. Germline CDR1 is MNHEY and CDR2 is SVGEGT. Here the CDR3 DNA reads TGTGCCAGCAGTCAAGAGTTCGTTAATCAGCCCCAGCATTTT. As protein: CASSQEFVNQPQHF.

This chain joins TRBV14 and TRBJ1-1; the D is unclear. V lost 1 base to trimming and J lost 7 bases, with 13 bases between them. This CDR3 has 14 amino acids. CDR1 is SGHDN and CDR2 is FVKESK in the germline V gene. The CDR3 DNA reads as TGTGCCAGCAGCCAAGTATCAGGAGGAATTGAAGCTTTCTTT. This encodes CASSQVSGGIEAFF.

V usage is TRBV3-1 (or the pseudogene TRBV3-2) and J usage is TRBJ2-5, with TRBD2 matching 14 bases. This CDR3 region has 20 residues. From germline, CDR1 is LGHDT and CDR2 YNNKEL (reference sequence). V lost 4 bases and J lost 5; bases outside the gene matches: 18. The CDR3 region is CASSPGITGTSGSVRETQYF. The CDR3 DNA follows: TGTGCCAGCAGCCCAGGAATCACCGGGACTAGCGGGAGTGTTAGGGAGACCCAGTACTTC.

Many counts were recorded for this clone. This chain joins TRBV11-3 and TRBJ2-3; 9 bases match TRBD2. The length of the CDR3 is 15 residues. Germline V gene data show CDR1 as SGHNT and CDR2 as YENEEA. Trimming removed 1 base from V and 4 bases from J; junction bases left unmatched: 3. CDR3 amino acids: CASSLGLAGPDTQYF. CDR3 coding DNA: TGTGCCAGCAGCTTAGGTCTAGCGGGACCAGATACGCAGTATTTT. Full variable domain (rest looked up from reference TRBV11-3 and TRBJ2-3): EAGVVQSPRYKIIEKKQPVAFWCNPISGHNTLYWYLQNLGQGPELLIRYENEEAVDDSQLPKDRFSAERLKGVDSTLKIQPAELGDSAVYLCASSLGLAGPDTQYFGPGTRLTVL.

The V and J genes are TRBV19 and TRBJ1-5, with D unresolved. The V end was cut by 6 bases, the J end by 4 bases, with 13 bases between. Looked up from germline, CDR1 is LNHDA and CDR2 is SQIVND (reference sequence). CDR3 length: 14 amino acids. Here the CDR3 reads CASSPKPKNQPQHF. As DNA, the CDR3 is TGTGCCAGTAGCCCTAAACCGAAGAATCAGCCCCAGCATTTT.

The rearrangement joins TRBV7-9 to TRBJ1-4; tentatively, D is TRBD1 (6 bases). In germline, CDR1 is SEHNR, CDR2 FQNEAQ (reference sequence). This CDR3 is 17 amino acids long. Between the trimmed V and J ends, which lost 4 bases and 4 bases, there was a span of 19 bases. Here the CDR3 reads CASSSSGTPRGNEKLFF. The CDR3 region has the DNA TGTGCCAGCAGCTCGTCCGGGACACCTAGGGGTAATGAAAAACTGTTTTTT. The entire variable domain, with the rest obtained from reference TRBV7-9 and TRBJ1-4, is as follows: DTGVSQNPRHKITKRGQNVTFRCDPISEHNRLYWYRQTLGQGPEFLTYFQNEAQLEKSRLLSDRFSAERPKGSFSTLEIQRTEQGDSAMYLCASSSSGTPRGNEKLFFGSGTQLSVL.

The chain joins TRBV19 to TRBJ1-3; D is undetermined. The CDR3 has 16 residues. CDR1 and CDR2 (germline): LNHDA, SQIVND (reference sequence). The V end lost 3 bases, the J end lost 3 bases, and 15 bases lay between the germline ends. The CDR3 DNA reads TGTGCCAGTAGTATTTCGGCAGGCCGGCTTGGAAACACCATATATTTT. As protein: CASSISAGRLGNTIYF.

This clone was picked up a small number of times. The chain links TRBV10-3 to TRBJ2-6; D perhaps matches TRBD2 (5 bases). The CDR3 spans 15 residues. V gave up 8 bases and J gave up 0 bases, with 11 bases separating them. Germline-derived CDR1 and CDR2 are ENHRY and SYGVKD. The CDR3 bases are TGTGCCATCTCGAGGGAACGCTCTGGGGCCAACGTCCTGACTTTC. Amino acids: CAISRERSGANVLTF.

This sequence joins TRBV18 and TRBJ1-5, with a weak D call TRBD1 (5 bases). In germline, CDR1 is KGHSH, CDR2 LQKENI. Trimming stripped 2 bases from V and 2 bases from J, with 10 bases between. This CDR3 contains 15 residues. CDR3 nucleotides: TGTGCCAGCTCACCAAGCAGGGAGGGCAATCAGCCCCAGCATTTT. Protein product: CASSPSREGNQPQHF.

The V call is TRBV6-1, the J call TRBJ2-2; no firm D call. The V end was cut by 1 base, the J end by 5 bases, with 11 bases between. CDR1 MNHNS and CDR2 SASEGT come from the germline V gene. The CDR3 runs to 15 residues. The CDR3 region is CASSEVGQVTGELFF. Here the CDR3 DNA reads TGTGCCAGCAGTGAAGTAGGTCAGGTGACCGGGGAGCTGTTTTTT.

The chain joins TRBV4-3 to TRBJ1-4, with 9 bases matching TRBD1. CDR1 and CDR2 from the germline V gene are LGHNA and YSLEER. There are 15 residues in the CDR3. V gave up 4 bases and J gave up 8 bases; unmatched junction bases: 8. The CDR3 loop reads CASSPSGTGHEKLFF. Written as DNA, the CDR3 is TGCGCCAGCAGCCCATCCGGGACAGGGCACGAAAAACTGTTTTTT.